Presented here are 5 T cell receptor beta chains from one specimen sequenced in a study of low-dose radiotherapy and immunotherapy resistance in tumors. Time point reported: before trial treatment. First-strand cDNA used TRAV- and TRBV-specific primers, covering alpha and beta chains. TCR amplification used 20 PCR cycles, a constant-region primer and a V-primer adapter. TCRdb ran MiXCR on the reads and lists one entry per CDR3 protein. This sample has under 90,000 distinct CDR3 sequences, with over 15% found just once. The input for sequencing was PBMCs, taken before treatment. These TCRs come from a male donor with prostate cancer.

There are many counts of this clonotype. This chain connects TRBV14 to TRBJ1-6; D is possibly TRBD1 (6 bases). V gave up 3 bases and J gave up 9 bases, with 21 bases separating them. Germline-derived CDR1 and CDR2 are SGHDN and FVKESK. This CDR3 is 17 amino acids long. In DNA, the CDR3 is TGTGCCAGCAGCCACCTTAAGGACAGCAACTTACGTTCACCCCTCCACTTT. Translation: CASSHLKDSNLRSPLHF.

Turning to this clonotype: A far larger clone is one base from this, pointing to a likely read error. Written as DNA, the CDR3 is TGTGCCAGCAGCTTAGGCGGGGGGGCCACAGTTACGCAGTATTTT. This sequence encodes CASSLGGGATVTQYF. This chain connects TRBV7-9 to TRBJ2-3, with 9 bases that match TRBD2. CDR3 length: 15 residues. Germline CDR1 and CDR2: SEHNR and FQNEAQ (reference sequence).

The chain joins TRBV28 to TRBJ1-4; no definite D call. Germline CDR1 MDHEN, CDR2 SYDVKM. Trimming pared 3 bases from V and 15 bases from J, leaving 11 bases between. The CDR3 covers 11 residues. The CDR3 sequence is CASSFASLLFF. The CDR3 nucleotides read TGTGCCAGCAGTTTTGCCAGCCTATTGTTTTTT.

Ten or more counts support this clonotype. J is TRBJ1-5 and V is TRBV12-3 or TRBV12-4; D is undetermined. The CDR3 contains 14 residues. The V and J ends lost 3 bases and 7 bases respectively, with 13 bases between them. The CDR3 loop reads CASSFRVHGQPQHF. CDR3 in DNA: TGTGCCAGCAGTTTTAGGGTCCATGGGCAGCCCCAGCATTTT.

This clonotype was recorded at least ten times. The J gene is TRBJ1-3, the V gene TRBV7-2; D is unresolved. V lost 3 bases and J 2 bases, leaving 8 bases between the germline ends. The CDR3 is made up of 14 amino acids. Per germline, CDR1 SGHTA and CDR2 FQGNSA. The CDR3, as DNA: TGTGCCAGCAGCTTTTTTACTCCTGGAAACACCATATATTTT. Protein: CASSFFTPGNTIYF.